Below, one TCR beta chain is given with its context. The antigen remains undetermined. The CDR3 length is 14 residues. Germline V gene data show CDR1 as MNHEY and CDR2 as SVGAGI. V gave up 6 bases and J gave up 6 bases, with 17 bases separating them. The entry originates in a study of cytomegalovirus exposure and HLA in healthy donors. Across the study: Among the 400 or so donors who were genotyped, approximately 76% fell in the genetic ancestry cluster that is associated with self-reported Caucasian donors. Study conclusions and caveats: Only CMV serostatus was available as immune exposure information.

PCR involved 60 Vbeta and 13 Jbeta primers. Assay used: immunoSEQ multiplex PCR; TCRdb lists only in-frame clones, some missing. The sample contains about 140,000 clones, just under 85% of which appear only once. This sequence joins TRBV6-5 and TRBJ2-5; D may be TRBD2 (6 bases). This clonotype originated in a man aged 25-45 years in good health and CMV-seropositive. What was sequenced was PBMCs. Written as DNA, the CDR3 is TGTGCCAGCAGCCCCGGGACTCAGGTGAAGACCCAGTACTTC. The encoded protein is CASSPGTQVKTQYF.